Listed below are T cell receptor beta chains from one sample, sequenced in a study. TCRdb re-analysed the RT-PCR reads in MiXCR, keeping a single row per CDR3 protein. Here the sample spans more than 550,000 distinct CDR3 sequences, over 12% being singletons. Sequences were obtained from memory CD4+ T cells from blood. These receptors all stem from a female donor in good health, serving as a healthy control. CDR3s include the opening cysteine and the closing phenylalanine or tryptophan. A D gene is named only where the DNA matches it firmly. Clone size appears in some rows only: once, few, many, or a class for an expanded clone.

V gene	D gene	clone size	J gene	CDR3 protein	CDR3 DNA
TRBV12-3/TRBV12-4	-	-	TRBJ2-7	CASTRATEGYEQYF	TGTGCCAGCACAAGGGCAACCGAGGGCTACGAGCAGTACTTC
TRBV5-1	-	many	TRBJ2-7	CASSRPEDRYEQYF	TGCGCCAGCAGCCGGCCGGAGGATCGGTACGAGCAGTACTTC
TRBV5-1	TRBD2	many	TRBJ2-1	CASSVSGAVGYEQFF	TGCGCCAGCAGCGTTAGCGGGGCGGTTGGCTATGAGCAGTTCTTC
TRBV20-1	TRBD2	few	TRBJ2-3	CSARDPSGRAPDTQYF	TGCAGTGCTAGAGACCCTAGCGGGAGGGCCCCAGATACGCAGTATTTT
TRBV24-1	TRBD1	-	TRBJ2-5	CATSDPEQGPSGETQYF	TGTGCCACCAGTGATCCGGAACAGGGGCCCTCGGGAGAGACCCAGTACTTC
TRBV29-1	-	few	TRBJ2-5	CSGKRGSGETQYF	TGCAGCGGGAAGAGGGGTTCTGGGGAGACCCAGTACTTC
TRBV12-3/TRBV12-4	-	many	TRBJ1-5	CASSFWDQPQHF	TGTGCCAGCAGTTTCTGGGATCAGCCCCAGCATTTT
TRBV5-1	TRBD1	many	TRBJ2-2	CASSFSSTGDTGELFF	TGCGCCAGCAGCTTCAGCTCGACAGGGGACACCGGGGAGCTGTTTTTT
TRBV27	-	few	TRBJ2-5	CATTGGGRETQYF	TGTGCCACCACAGGGGGAGGGAGAGAGACCCAGTACTTC
TRBV4-2	TRBD1	many	TRBJ1-4	CASSQGTGDEKLFF	TGTGCCAGCAGCCAAGGGACAGGGGATGAAAAACTGTTTTTT
TRBV7-9	-	-	TRBJ2-3	CASSSRGLLDTQYF	TGTGCCAGCAGCTCCCGCGGACTTCTCGATACGCAGTATTTT
TRBV6-5	TRBD1	-	TRBJ2-7	CASSYGPGQGNEQYF	TGTGCCAGCAGTTACGGACCGGGACAGGGAAACGAGCAGTACTTC
TRBV20-1	TRBD1	few	TRBJ2-5	CSARSLGQGQETQYF	TGCAGTGCTAGATCCCTAGGACAGGGGCAGGAGACCCAGTACTTC
TRBV20-1	TRBD1	few	TRBJ1-1	CSARDSGGSTEAFF	TGCAGTGCTAGAGATTCAGGGGGTAGCACTGAAGCTTTCTTT
TRBV6-6	-	many	TRBJ1-1	CASSYSVGTEAFF	TGTGCCAGCAGTTACTCGGTCGGCACTGAAGCTTTCTTT
TRBV6-2/TRBV6-3	-	-	TRBJ2-5	CASIRAPTQETQYF	TGTGCCAGCATTCGGGCCCCGACCCAAGAGACCCAGTACTTC
TRBV24-1	-	-	TRBJ2-5	CATSDLDGAGETQYF	TGTGCCACCAGTGATTTGGACGGGGCAGGAGAGACCCAGTACTTC
TRBV6-1	-	few	TRBJ2-3	CASSDLGLSGTDTQYF	TGTGCCAGCAGTGATTTGGGGCTGTCGGGCACAGATACGCAGTATTTT
TRBV20-1	TRBD1	few	TRBJ2-7	CSADITGVTYEQYF	TGCAGTGCTGATATCACAGGGGTTACCTACGAGCAGTACTTC
TRBV4-3	TRBD2	few	TRBJ2-1	CASSLYSGRTGNEQFF	TGCGCCAGCAGCCTTTATAGCGGGAGGACAGGCAATGAGCAGTTCTTC
TRBV5-1	-	once	TRBJ1-3	CASSFSMSTSGNTIYF	TGCGCCAGCAGCTTTTCAATGAGTACCTCTGGAAACACCATATATTTT
TRBV6-2/TRBV6-3	TRBD2	few	TRBJ2-3	CASITRLAGSDTQYF	TGTGCCAGCATCACACGACTAGCGGGATCGGATACGCAGTATTTT
TRBV19	TRBD1	few	TRBJ2-3	CASSIRLNRGYTDTQYF	TGTGCCAGTAGTATCCGCCTGAACAGGGGATACACAGATACGCAGTATTTT
TRBV28	-	few	TRBJ2-1	CASSYDWGEQFF	TGTGCCAGCAGTTATGACTGGGGTGAGCAGTTCTTC
TRBV18	-	-	TRBJ2-7	CASSPAGPSYEQYF	TGTGCCAGCTCACCGGCTGGCCCCTCCTACGAGCAGTACTTC
TRBV27	-	few	TRBJ1-2	CASSATGLTGGYTF	TGTGCCAGCAGTGCCACCGGTCTGACGGGCGGCTACACCTTC
TRBV24-1	-	-	TRBJ1-1	CATSDPSDPNTEAFF	TGTGCCACCAGTGATCCTTCTGACCCCAACACTGAAGCTTTCTTT
TRBV6-5	TRBD2	many	TRBJ2-3	CASSSHSGGTQYF	TGTGCCAGCAGTTCCCACAGCGGGGGTACGCAGTATTTT
TRBV24-1	-	many	TRBJ2-2	CATSDPENTGELFF	TGTGCCACCAGTGACCCCGAAAACACCGGGGAGCTGTTTTTT
TRBV7-2	-	-	TRBJ1-1	CASSSPLGKGLRSTEAFF	TGTGCCAGCAGCTCCCCTCTTGGGAAGGGGCTGCGGAGCACTGAAGCTTTCTTT
TRBV4-1	TRBD1	few	TRBJ1-5	CASSQGQGSSNQPQHF	TGCGCCAGCAGCCAAGGACAGGGTAGTAGCAATCAGCCCCAGCATTTT
TRBV27	-	-	TRBJ2-1	CASSGASLNEQFF	TGTGCCAGCTCAGGGGCCTCCCTCAATGAGCAGTTCTTC
TRBV12-3/TRBV12-4	-	many	TRBJ2-3	CASSTNTNGDTQYF	TGTGCCAGCAGTACCAACACGAATGGCGATACGCAGTATTTT
TRBV7-2	-	-	TRBJ1-2	CASSSTWGDGYTF	TGTGCCAGCAGCTCAACCTGGGGTGATGGCTACACCTTC
TRBV4-2	-	few	TRBJ1-2	CASSQAGEVGYGYTF	TGTGCCAGCAGCCAAGCAGGAGAAGTCGGCTATGGCTACACCTTC
TRBV5-1	-	-	TRBJ1-1	CASSTGGKNTEAFF	TGCGCCAGCAGCACGGGCGGGAAGAACACTGAAGCTTTCTTT
TRBV5-6	-	few	TRBJ2-3	CASSLGRAGDTQYF	TGTGCCAGCAGCTTGGGCAGGGCGGGAGATACGCAGTATTTT
TRBV4-3	-	-	TRBJ2-1	CASSQDSKRNEQFF	TGCGCCAGCAGCCAAGATTCAAAGCGCAATGAGCAGTTCTTC
TRBV6-6	-	many	TRBJ2-7	CASSYSRAFYYEQYF	TGTGCCAGCAGTTACTCGCGGGCCTTCTACTACGAGCAGTACTTC